Described below is a single T cell receptor (beta chain) sequence and its context. Its target is unknown. Germline lookup yields CDR1 MNHEY and CDR2 SVGEGT. The CDR3 loop spans 14 amino acids. The V end was cut by 3 bases, the J end by 4 bases, with 11 bases between. The data originate from a study of T cells after yellow fever vaccination. Study results and limitations: The bulk population could contribute abundant contaminating clonotypes to FACS-sorted repertoires.

TCRdb reanalysed the 5' RACE reads using MiXCR and keeps one entry per CDR3 protein. The sample includes hundreds of thousands of distinct CDR3 sequences, around 10% of them seen just once. This chain uses TRBV6-2 or TRBV6-3 with TRBJ2-3, with D unresolved. The material was PBMCs, obtained on the day of the first yellow fever vaccination. This TCR was sampled from a man aged 18-30 years who received the YFV17D yellow fever vaccine. The CDR3 DNA is TGTGCCAGCAGTTATCTTGTCGGCCCAGATACGCAGTATTTT. Translation: CASSYLVGPDTQYF.